This record looks at one T cell receptor beta chain sequence and its context. The sample holds a few counts of this clonotype. There is no known antigen for this receptor. Nothing much larger sits one base from this clone, and base qualities are not available. These data are taken from a study of Graves' ophthalmopathy and Graves' hyperthyroidism (dated by TCRdb to 2017 to 2018). About the full investigation: Hyperthyroidism was defined as stable when no progression to ophthalmopathy occurred within 18 months of follow-up. TCR beta repertoire signatures were used to distinguish Graves' ophthalmopathy from Graves' hyperthyroidism and to predict progression to ophthalmopathy. In total, 135 blood samples were TCR-sequenced: 43 ophthalmopathy, around 75 hyperthyroidism and roughly 17 hyperthyroidism-to-ophthalmopathy patients. To explore V-J signatures that separate ophthalmopathy from hyperthyroidism, a discovery set of about 98 patients was enrolled, consisting of under 50 with ophthalmopathy and 57 with stable hyperthyroidism. An independent validation cohort comprised around 20 hyperthyroidism patients and some 16 patients who later progressed from hyperthyroidism to ophthalmopathy. In more than five hyperthyroidism patients, T-cell repertoires of thyroid tissue and blood were compared. Following sample collection, hyperthyroidism patients were given methimazole at a starting dose of 30 mg daily, and ophthalmopathy patients were given high-dose intravenous methylprednisolone. What the study reported, not specific to this receptor: Ophthalmopathy was separated from stable hyperthyroidism by the 13-signature model with about 88% sensitivity and about 81% specificity in cross-validation and with 80%/75% in the test set. In validation, the model predicted ophthalmopathy progression with 55% to 71% sensitivity and approximately 75% specificity; approximately 12 predicted patients were CT-confirmed with GO in a median of approximately 6.5 months. Most of the expanded thyroid clonotypes with a frequency above 0.001 were also detected in blood, and it was suggested that the thyroid immune response may be reflected by blood repertoires. Sample size was not predetermined statistically, and investigators were not blinded to group allocation.

TCR beta CDR3 regions were amplified from RNA transcripts for repertoire sequencing. HTBI primers and the Qiagen OneStep RT-PCR kit were used in a first-round RT-PCR, which was followed by a second-round multiplex PCR, size selection and purification. The libraries underwent paired-end sequencing with 100 bp reads on an Illumina HiSeq2000. Turning to the authors' computational methods: SOAPnuke was used for read processing, and reads with adapters, uncalled bases, a mean Phred below 15, or no exact constant-primer or identifier match were discarded. COPE v1.2.5 was used to merge the high-quality paired reads. Each unique nucleotide sequence was treated as a clonotype, and MiTCR v1.1 was used to align the clonotypes to the IMGT TRB V, D and J references. Only V-J combinations with frequency above 0.0001 were analysed, covering 99.2% of repertoires. A TCR clonal expansion and chaos score per V-J combination was defined as the ratio of F50 clonal expansion to chaos observed in the TCRdist matrix. Welch's t-statistics and random forest were used to reduce features to 13 V-J combinations, which were fed into a naive Bayes classifier. Thyroid-blood repertoire similarity was quantified with the Morisita-Horn index. TCRdb handled the public reads itself, with Q25 trimming in fastp and clone calling in MiXCR, and kept productive beta chains. Rows with one shared CDR3 protein collapse into an entry with the most common genes and DNA. TCRdb's processing, not the authors' own work, is the source of the V and J calls. For this sample there are a few hundred thousand distinct CDR3 sequences; 39% appear just once. About 4.1% of the sample goes to the ten largest clones.

According to the germline V gene, CDR1 reads SNHLY and CDR2 reads FYNNEI. V is shortened by 4 bases, J by 6 bases, and the region joining them spans 16 bases. The CDR3 starts with the cysteine, ends with the phenylalanine, and has 14 residues. Only CDR3 DNA remains: 42 bases, in frame from the first base. Patients with hyperthyroidism were aged 18 to 65 years, had been newly diagnosed, and had a disease duration of less than 2 months. Patients were excluded if they had other autoimmune diseases, uncontrolled infections, pregnancy or lactation. Diagnosis was based on clinical symptoms, serum thyroxine, TRAb, thyroid ultrasound and orbital computed tomography. Trizol reagent was used to extract the total RNA, and its quality was then checked on an Agilent 2100 Bioanalyzer.

The rearranged segments are TRBV2 and TRBJ2-7, and possibly TRBD1, on 5 matching bases. The receptor was isolated from an adult man with Graves' hyperthyroidism. The sequenced material came from peripheral blood or thyroid tissue (not recorded which). The DNA sequence follows: TGTGCCAGCAGTGCTGACGTGGGGCAGGGCGAGCAGTACTTC. Protein translation: CASSADVGQGEQYF.